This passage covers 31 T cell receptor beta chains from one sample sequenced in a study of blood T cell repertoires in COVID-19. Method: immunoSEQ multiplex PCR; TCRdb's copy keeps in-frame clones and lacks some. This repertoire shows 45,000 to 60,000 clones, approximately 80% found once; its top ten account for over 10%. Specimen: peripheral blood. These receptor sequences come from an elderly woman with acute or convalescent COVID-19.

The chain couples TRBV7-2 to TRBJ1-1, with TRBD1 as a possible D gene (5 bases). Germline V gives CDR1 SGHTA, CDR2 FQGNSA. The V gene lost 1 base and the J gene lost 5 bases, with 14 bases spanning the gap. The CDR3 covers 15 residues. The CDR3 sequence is CASSLVGAFATEAFF. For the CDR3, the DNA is TGTGCCAGCAGCTTAGTTGGGGCATTCGCGACTGAAGCTTTCTTT. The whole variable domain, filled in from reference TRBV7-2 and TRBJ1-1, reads GAGVSQSPSNKVTEKGKDVELRCDPISGHTALYWYRQSLGQGLEFLIYFQGNSAPDKSGLPSDRFSAERTGGSVSTLTIQRTQQEDSAVYLCASSLVGAFATEAFFGQGTRLTVV.

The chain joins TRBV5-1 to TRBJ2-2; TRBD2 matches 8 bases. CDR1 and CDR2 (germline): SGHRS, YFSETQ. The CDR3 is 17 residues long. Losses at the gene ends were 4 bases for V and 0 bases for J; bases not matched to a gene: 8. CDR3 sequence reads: CASSPLPGLANTGELFF. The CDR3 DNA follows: TGCGCCAGCAGCCCACTCCCGGGACTAGCGAACACCGGGGAGCTGTTTTTT.

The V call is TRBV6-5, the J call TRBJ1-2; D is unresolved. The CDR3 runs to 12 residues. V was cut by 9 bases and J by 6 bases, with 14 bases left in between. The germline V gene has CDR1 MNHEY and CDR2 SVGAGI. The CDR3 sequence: CASRPMRDGYTF. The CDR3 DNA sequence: TGTGCCAGTCGCCCCATGCGAGATGGCTACACCTTC.

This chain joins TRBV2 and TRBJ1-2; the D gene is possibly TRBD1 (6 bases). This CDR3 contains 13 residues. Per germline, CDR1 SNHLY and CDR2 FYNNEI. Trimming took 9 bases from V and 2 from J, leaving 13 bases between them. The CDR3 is CASQEGGNYGYTF. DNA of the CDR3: TGTGCCAGTCAAGAGGGGGGGAACTATGGCTACACCTTC.

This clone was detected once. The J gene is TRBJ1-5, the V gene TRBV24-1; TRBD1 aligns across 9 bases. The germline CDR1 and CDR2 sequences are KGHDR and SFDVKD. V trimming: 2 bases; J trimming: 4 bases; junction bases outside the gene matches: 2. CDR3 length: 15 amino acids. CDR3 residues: CATSDSGTGNQPQHF. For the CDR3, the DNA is TGTGCCACCAGTGATTCCGGGACAGGGAATCAGCCCCAGCATTTT.

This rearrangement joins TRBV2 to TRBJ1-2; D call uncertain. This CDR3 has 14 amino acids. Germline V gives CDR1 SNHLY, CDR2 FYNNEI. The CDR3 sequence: CAAAGDVSNYGYTF. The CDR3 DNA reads TGTGCAGCGGCGGGTGACGTCTCTAACTATGGCTACACCTTC.

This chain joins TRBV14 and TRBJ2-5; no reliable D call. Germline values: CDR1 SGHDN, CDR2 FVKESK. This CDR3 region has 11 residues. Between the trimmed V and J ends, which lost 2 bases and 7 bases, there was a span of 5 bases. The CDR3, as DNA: TGTGCCAGCAGCCAATCTTTGACCCAGTACTTC. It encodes CASSQSLTQYF.

As DNA, the CDR3 is TGTGCCAGTAGTTACACTAGCGGGGGAATACGGGAGCAGTACTTC. It encodes CASSYTSGGIREQYF. The gene calls are TRBV19 and TRBJ2-7, with 11 bases fitting TRBD2. The CDR3 is made up of 15 amino acids. The V gene's germline CDR1 is LNHDA and CDR2 SQIVND (reference sequence). Trimming took 5 bases from V and 7 from J; bases not matched to a gene: 10.

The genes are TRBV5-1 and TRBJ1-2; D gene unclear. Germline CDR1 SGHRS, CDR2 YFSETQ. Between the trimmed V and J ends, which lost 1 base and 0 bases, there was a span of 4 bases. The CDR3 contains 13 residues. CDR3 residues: CASSLNTNYGYTF. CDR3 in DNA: TGCGCCAGCAGCTTGAACACTAACTATGGCTACACCTTC.

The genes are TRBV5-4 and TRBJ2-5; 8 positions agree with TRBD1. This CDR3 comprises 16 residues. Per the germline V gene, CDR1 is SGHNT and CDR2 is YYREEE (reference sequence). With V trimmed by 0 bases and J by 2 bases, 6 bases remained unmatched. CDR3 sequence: CASSLAQGAGQETQYF. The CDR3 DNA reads TGTGCCAGCAGCTTGGCCCAGGGGGCCGGACAAGAGACCCAGTACTTC.

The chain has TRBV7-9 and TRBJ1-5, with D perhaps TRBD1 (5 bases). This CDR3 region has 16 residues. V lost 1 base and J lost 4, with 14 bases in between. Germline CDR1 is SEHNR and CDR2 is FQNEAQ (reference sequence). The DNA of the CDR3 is TGTGCCAGCAGCTTAGGAGCGGGGGATATTAATCAGCCCCAGCATTTT. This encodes CASSLGAGDINQPQHF.

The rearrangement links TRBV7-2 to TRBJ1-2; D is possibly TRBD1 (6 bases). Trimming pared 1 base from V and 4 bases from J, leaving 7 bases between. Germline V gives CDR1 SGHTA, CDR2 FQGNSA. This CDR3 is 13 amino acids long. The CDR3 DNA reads TGTGCCAGCAGCTTAGGGACAGTCTATGGCTACACCTTC. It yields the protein CASSLGTVYGYTF. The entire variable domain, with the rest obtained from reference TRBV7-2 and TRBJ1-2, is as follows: GAGVSQSPSNKVTEKGKDVELRCDPISGHTALYWYRQSLGQGLEFLIYFQGNSAPDKSGLPSDRFSAERTGGSVSTLTIQRTQQEDSAVYLCASSLGTVYGYTFGSGTRLTVV.

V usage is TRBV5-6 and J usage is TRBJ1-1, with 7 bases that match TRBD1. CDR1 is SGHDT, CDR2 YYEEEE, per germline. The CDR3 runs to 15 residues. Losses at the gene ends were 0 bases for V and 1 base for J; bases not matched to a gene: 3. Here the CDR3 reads CASSLVGQQNTEAFF. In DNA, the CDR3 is TGTGCCAGCAGCTTGGTGGGACAGCAGAACACTGAAGCTTTCTTT.

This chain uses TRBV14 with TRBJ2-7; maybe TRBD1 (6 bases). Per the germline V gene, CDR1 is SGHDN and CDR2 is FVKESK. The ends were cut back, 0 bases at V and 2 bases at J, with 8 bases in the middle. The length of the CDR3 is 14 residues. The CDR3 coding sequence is TGTGCCAGCAGCCAAGAGACAGGTACCTACGAGCAGTACTTC. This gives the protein CASSQETGTYEQYF. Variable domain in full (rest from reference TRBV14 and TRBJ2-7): EAGVTQFPSHSVIEKGQTVTLRCDPISGHDNLYWYRRVMGKEIKFLLHFVKESKQDESGMPNNRFLAERTGGTYSTLKVQPAELEDSGVYFCASSQETGTYEQYFGPGTRLTVT.

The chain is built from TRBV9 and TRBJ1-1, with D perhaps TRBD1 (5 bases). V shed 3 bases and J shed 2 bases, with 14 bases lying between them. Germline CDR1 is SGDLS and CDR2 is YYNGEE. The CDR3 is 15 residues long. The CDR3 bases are TGTGCCAGCAGCGCTGAGACAGCACCTAACACTGAAGCTTTCTTT. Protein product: CASSAETAPNTEAFF.

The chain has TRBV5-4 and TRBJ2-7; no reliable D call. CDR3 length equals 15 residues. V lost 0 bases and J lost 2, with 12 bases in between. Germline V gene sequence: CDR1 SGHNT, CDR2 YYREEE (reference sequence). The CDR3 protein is CASSLDPDKTYEQYF. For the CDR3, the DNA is TGTGCCAGCAGCTTGGACCCAGACAAAACCTACGAGCAGTACTTC.

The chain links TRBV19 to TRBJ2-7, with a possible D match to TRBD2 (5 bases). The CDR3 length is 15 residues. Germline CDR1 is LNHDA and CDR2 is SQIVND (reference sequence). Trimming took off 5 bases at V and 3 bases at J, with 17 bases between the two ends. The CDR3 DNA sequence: TGTGCCAGTAGTTTATCCCTAGCCCTTCACTACGAGCAGTACTTC. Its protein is CASSLSLALHYEQYF.

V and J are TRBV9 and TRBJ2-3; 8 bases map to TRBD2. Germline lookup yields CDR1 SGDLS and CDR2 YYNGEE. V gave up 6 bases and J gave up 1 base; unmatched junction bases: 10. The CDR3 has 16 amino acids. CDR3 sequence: CASNQHGGARTDTQYF. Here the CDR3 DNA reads TGTGCCAGCAACCAACACGGGGGGGCTCGCACAGATACGCAGTATTTT.

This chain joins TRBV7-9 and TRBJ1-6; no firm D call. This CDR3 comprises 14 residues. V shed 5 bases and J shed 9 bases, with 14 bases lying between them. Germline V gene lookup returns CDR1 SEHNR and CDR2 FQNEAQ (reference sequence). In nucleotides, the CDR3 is TGTGCCAGCAGCGGCCCCGGGGATCGTTCACCCCTCCACTTT. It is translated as CASSGPGDRSPLHF.

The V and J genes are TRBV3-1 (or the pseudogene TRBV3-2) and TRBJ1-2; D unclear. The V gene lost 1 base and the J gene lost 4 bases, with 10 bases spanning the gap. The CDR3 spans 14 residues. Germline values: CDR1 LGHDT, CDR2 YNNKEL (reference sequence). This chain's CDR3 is CASSQALFGYGYTF. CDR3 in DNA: TGTGCCAGCAGCCAAGCCCTATTCGGCTATGGCTACACCTTC.

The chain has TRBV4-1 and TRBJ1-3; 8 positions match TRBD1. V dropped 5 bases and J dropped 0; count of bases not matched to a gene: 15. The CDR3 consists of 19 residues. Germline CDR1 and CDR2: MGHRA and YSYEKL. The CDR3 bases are TGCGCCAGCAGCTTCCAAATCGGCTCACAGGGGGGCTCTGGAAACACCATATATTTT. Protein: CASSFQIGSQGGSGNTIYF.

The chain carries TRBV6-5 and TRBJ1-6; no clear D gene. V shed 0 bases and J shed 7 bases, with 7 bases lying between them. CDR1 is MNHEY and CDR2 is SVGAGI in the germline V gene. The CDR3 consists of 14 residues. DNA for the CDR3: TGTGCCAGCAGTTACTCGAACGGGAATTCACCCCTCCACTTT. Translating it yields CASSYSNGNSPLHF.

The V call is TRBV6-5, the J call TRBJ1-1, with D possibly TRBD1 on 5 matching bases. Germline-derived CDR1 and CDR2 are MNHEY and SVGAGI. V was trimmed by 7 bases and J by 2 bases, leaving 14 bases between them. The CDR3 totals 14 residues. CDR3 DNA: TGTGCCAGCACCTTCAGGGAATTAAACACTGAAGCTTTCTTT. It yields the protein CASTFRELNTEAFF.

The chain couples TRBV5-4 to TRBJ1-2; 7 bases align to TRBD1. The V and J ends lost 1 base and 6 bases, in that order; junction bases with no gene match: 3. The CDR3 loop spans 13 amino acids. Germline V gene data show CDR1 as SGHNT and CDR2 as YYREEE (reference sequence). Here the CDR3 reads CASSLKGQHGYTF. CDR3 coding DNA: TGTGCCAGCAGCTTGAAGGGACAGCATGGCTACACCTTC.

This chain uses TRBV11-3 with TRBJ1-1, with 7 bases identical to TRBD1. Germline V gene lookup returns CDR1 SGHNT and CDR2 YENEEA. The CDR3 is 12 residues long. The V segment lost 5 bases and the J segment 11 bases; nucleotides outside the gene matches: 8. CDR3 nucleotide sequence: TGTGCCAGCAGCAGTCGGGACAGCGGGGCTTTCTTT. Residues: CASSSRDSGAFF.

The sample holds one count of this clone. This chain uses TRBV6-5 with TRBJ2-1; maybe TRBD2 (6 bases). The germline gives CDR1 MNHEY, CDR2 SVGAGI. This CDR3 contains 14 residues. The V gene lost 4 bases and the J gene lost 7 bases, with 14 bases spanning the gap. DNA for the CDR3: TGTGCCAGCAGTTCCCCAGCGGGTAAGAATGAGCAGTTCTTC. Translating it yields CASSSPAGKNEQFF.

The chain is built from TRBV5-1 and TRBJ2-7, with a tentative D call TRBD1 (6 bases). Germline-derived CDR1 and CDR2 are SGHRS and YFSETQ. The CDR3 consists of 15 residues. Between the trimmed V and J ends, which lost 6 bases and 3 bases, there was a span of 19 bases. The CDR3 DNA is TGCGCCAGCACACATAACCGGGACACATACTACGAGCAGTACTTC. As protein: CASTHNRDTYYEQYF.

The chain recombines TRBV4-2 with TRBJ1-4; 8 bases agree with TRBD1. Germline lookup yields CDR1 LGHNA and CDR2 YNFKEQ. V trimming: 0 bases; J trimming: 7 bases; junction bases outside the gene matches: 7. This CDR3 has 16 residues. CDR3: CASSQDPQGAVEKLFF. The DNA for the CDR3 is TGTGCCAGCAGCCAAGATCCCCAGGGGGCGGTTGAAAAACTGTTTTTT.

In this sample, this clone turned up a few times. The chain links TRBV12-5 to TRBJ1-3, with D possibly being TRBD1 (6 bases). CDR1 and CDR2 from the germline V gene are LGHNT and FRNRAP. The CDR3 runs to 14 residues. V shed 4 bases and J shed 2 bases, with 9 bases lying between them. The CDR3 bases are TGTGCTAGTGGTTCACAGGGAACTGGAAACACCATATATTTT. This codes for CASGSQGTGNTIYF. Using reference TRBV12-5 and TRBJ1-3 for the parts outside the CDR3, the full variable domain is DARVTQTPRHKVTEMGQEVTMRCQPILGHNTVFWYRQTMMQGLELLAYFRNRAPLDDSGMPKDRFSAEMPDATLATLKIQPSEPRDSAVYFCASGSQGTGNTIYFGEGSWLTVV.

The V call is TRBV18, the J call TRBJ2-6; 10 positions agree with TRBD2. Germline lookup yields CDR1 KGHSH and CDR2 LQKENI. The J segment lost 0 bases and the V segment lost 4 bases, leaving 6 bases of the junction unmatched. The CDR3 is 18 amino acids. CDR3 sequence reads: CASSQAGLALSGANVLTF. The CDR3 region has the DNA TGTGCCAGCTCACAAGCGGGACTAGCGCTCTCTGGGGCCAACGTCCTGACTTTC.

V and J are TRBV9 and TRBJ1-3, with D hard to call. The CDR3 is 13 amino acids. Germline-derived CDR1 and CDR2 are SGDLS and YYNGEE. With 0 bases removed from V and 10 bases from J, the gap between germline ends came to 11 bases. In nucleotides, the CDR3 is TGTGCCAGCAGCGTAGCGACACAGATGACCATATATTTT. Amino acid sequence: CASSVATQMTIYF.